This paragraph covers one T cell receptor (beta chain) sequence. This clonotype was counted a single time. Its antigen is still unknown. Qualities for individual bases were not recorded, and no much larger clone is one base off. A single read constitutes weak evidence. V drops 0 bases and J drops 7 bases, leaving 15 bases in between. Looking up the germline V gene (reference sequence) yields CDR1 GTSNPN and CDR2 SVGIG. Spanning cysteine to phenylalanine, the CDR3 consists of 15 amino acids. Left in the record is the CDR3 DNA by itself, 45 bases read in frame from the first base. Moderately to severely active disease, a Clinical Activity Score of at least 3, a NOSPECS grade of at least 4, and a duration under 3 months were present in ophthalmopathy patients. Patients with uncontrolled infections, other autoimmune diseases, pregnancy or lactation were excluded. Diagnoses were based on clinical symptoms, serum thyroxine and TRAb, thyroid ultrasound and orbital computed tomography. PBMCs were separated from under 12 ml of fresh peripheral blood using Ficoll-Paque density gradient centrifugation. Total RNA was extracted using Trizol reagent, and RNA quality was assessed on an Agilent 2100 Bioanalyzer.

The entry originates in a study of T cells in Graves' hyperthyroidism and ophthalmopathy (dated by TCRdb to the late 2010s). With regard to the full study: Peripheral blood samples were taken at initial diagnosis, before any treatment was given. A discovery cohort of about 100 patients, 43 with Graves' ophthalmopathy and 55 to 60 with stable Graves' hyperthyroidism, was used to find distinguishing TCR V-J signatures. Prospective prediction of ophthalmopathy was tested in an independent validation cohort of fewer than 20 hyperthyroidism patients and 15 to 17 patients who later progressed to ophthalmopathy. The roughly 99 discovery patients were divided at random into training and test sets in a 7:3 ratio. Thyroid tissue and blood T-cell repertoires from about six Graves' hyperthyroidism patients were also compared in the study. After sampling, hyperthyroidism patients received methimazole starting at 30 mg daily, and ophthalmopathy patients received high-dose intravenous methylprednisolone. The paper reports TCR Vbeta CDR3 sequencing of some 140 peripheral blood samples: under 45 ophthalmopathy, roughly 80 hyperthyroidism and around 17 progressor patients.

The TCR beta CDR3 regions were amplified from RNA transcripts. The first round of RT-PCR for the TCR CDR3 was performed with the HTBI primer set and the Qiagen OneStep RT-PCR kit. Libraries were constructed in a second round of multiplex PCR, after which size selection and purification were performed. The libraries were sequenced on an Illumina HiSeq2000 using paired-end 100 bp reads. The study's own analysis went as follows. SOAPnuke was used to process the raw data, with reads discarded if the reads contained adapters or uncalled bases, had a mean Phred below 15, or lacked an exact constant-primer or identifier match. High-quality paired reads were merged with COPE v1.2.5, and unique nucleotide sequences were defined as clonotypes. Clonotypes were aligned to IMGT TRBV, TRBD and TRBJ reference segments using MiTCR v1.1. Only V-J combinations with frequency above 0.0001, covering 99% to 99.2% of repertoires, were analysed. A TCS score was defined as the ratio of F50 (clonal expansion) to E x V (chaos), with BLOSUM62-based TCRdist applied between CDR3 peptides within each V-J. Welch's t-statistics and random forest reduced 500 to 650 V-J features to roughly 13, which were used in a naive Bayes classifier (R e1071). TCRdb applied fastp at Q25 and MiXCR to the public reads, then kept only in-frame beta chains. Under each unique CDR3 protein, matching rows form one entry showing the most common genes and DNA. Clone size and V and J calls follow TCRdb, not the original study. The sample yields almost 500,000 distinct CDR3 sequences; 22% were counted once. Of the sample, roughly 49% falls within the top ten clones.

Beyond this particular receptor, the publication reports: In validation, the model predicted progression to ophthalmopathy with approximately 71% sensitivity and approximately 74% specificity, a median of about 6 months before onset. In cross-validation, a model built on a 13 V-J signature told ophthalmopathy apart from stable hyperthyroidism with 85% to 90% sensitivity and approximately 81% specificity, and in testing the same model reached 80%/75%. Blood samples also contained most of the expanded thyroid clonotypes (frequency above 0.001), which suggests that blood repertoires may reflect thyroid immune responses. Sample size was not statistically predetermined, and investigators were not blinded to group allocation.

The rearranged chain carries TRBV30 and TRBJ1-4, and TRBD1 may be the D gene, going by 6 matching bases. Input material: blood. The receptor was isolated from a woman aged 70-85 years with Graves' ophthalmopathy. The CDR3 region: CAWSVGLGAGEKLFF. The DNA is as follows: TGTGCCTGGAGTGTGGGGTTGGGGGCCGGTGAAAAACTGTTTTTT.